This T cell receptor (beta chain) was found in a study of technical replicates of blood from a handful of donors (TCRdb year 2017). The germline V gene encodes CDR1 MDHEN and CDR2 SYDVKM. Trimming costs V 10 bases and J 5 bases, and their ends lie 9 bases apart. The CDR3 goes from the cysteine to the phenylalanine over 11 residues. Only the CDR3 DNA stays, 33 bases, in frame from base 1. Receptors were amplified or captured by the immunoSEQ multiplex PCR assay. Drawn from immuneACCESS, this table holds only the in-frame rearrangements with V and J called that TCRdb kept. Clones are partly lost; checked studies trace under half to an unresolved V gene and leave the rest unexplained. The sample data list under 85,000 clones, and 92% of these were observed just once. In total, the top ten clones hold roughly 0.37% of the sample. A note on this clone: Its antigen remains unidentified. There are no base qualities to consult, and no much larger clone falls within one base.

This clonotype was sampled from a human donor in good health. The rearranged segments are TRBV28 and TRBJ1-5; the D gene is perhaps TRBD1, from 6 matching bases. The sample comprised T cells isolated from PBMCs. The bases are TGTGCCACCGGACAGCATCAGCCCCAGCATTTT. Its translation reads: CATGQHQPQHF.